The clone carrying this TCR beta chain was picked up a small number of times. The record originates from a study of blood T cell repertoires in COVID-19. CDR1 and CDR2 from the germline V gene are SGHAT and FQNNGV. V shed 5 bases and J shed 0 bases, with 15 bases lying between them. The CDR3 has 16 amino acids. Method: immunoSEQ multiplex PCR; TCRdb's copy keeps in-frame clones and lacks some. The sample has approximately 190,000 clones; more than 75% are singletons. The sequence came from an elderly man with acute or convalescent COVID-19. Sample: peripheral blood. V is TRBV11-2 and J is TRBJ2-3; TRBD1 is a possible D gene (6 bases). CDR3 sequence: CASSRGQSYSTDTQYF. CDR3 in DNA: TGTGCCAGCAGCCGCGGACAGTCCTATAGCACAGATACGCAGTATTTT.